The clone carrying this TCR beta chain was detected a few times. In the source study's methods: Nucleated cell counts were estimated from reference gene primer amplification. The data were produced by immunoSEQ multiplex PCR, yet TCRdb's version contains in-frame clones alone and is incomplete. From that table come the V and J calls and clone size; the DNA was used to work out D and trimming. The top ten clones hold around 4% of a sample with approximately 130,000 clones, approximately 87% of them seen once. This sample is drawn from a study of blood T cell repertoires in COVID-19. Study details: From T cells, B-cell-depleted T cells, or PBMCs came the material, which was cDNA or gDNA.

This CDR3 is built from 19 residues. Trimming left V 4 bases short and J 0 bases short, with 22 bases between. Germline CDR1 and CDR2: SGHVS and FNYEAQ. The sequence was obtained from a man between 60 and 75 years old with acute or convalescent COVID-19. The rearrangement uses TRBV7-6 and TRBJ1-3; D not resolved. Sequenced: peripheral blood. Here the CDR3 DNA reads TGTGCCAGCAGCTCCCCTCTCGGGTTCGGCTCCGACTCTGGAAACACCATATATTTT. Translated: CASSSPLGFGSDSGNTIYF.